This T cell receptor beta chain was sequenced during a study of OX40 agonist ivuxolimab in advanced cancers. Study details: With ivuxolimab, an agonistic anti-OX40 (CD134) antibody, patients were treated. Having had anti-PD-1, anti-PD-L1 or anti-CTLA-4 therapy before was allowed, and roughly 40% had some. Study-wide points: There was clonal expansion of CD4+ and CD8+ blood T cells by week 6 at 0.1 to 3.0 mg/kg.

Turning to this clone: Its target is unknown.

Clones were read by immunoSEQ multiplex PCR, and TCRdb kept only the in-frame ones, dropping some. Of more than 50,000 clones in the sample, roughly 85% were seen once. The CDR3 sequence is 16 residues long. The junction had 8 bases not matched to a gene; V was cut back by 5 bases and J by 2 bases. The germline V gene has CDR1 LNHDA and CDR2 SQIVND (reference sequence). This sample comprised CD4+ or CD8+ T cells sorted from blood, obtained in a trial of the OX40 agonist ivuxolimab. The TCR was taken from an adult with an advanced solid tumor such as melanoma, head and neck, liver or kidney cancer. This chain joins TRBV19 and TRBJ2-3; 9 nucleotides match TRBD1. This CDR3 is CASSAPTGGNTDTQYF. CDR3 nucleotide sequence: TGTGCCAGTAGTGCCCCGACAGGGGGTAACACAGATACGCAGTATTTT.